The 17 T cell receptor beta chains in this list originate from one sample, sequenced in a study of blood T cell repertoires in COVID-19. The table came from immunoSEQ multiplex PCR; TCRdb's copy has only in-frame clones and leaves some out. The sample includes 200,000 to 250,000 clones, around nine tenths of them seen just once. Sample: peripheral blood. These receptors were collected from a woman aged 55-69 years with acute or convalescent COVID-19.

This chain links TRBV5-1 with TRBJ2-4, with D perhaps matching TRBD1 (6 bases). V lost 2 bases, J lost 4 bases, and 7 bases lay in between. The CDR3 is made up of 13 amino acids. The germline CDR1 and CDR2 sequences are SGHRS and YFSETQ. The CDR3 coding sequence is TGCGCCAGCAGCTTCCAGGGGAAAAACATTCAGTACTTC. It yields the protein CASSFQGKNIQYF.

This chain connects TRBV29-1 to TRBJ2-1; TRBD1 matches 8 bases. The V segment lost 0 bases and the J segment 5 bases; nucleotides outside the gene matches: 9. The CDR3 runs to 16 residues. CDR1 is SQVTM and CDR2 is ANQGSEA in the germline V gene. The CDR3 protein is CSVEDFRTGINNEQFF. The CDR3 DNA sequence: TGCAGCGTTGAAGATTTCCGGACAGGGATAAACAATGAGCAGTTCTTC.

The rearrangement links TRBV4-1 to TRBJ1-4; D is perhaps TRBD1 (6 bases). The germline V gene encodes CDR1 MGHRA and CDR2 YSYEKL. Trimming removed 1 base at V and 0 bases at J, with 9 bases between. CDR3 length: 16 amino acids. The CDR3 DNA is TGCGCCAGCAGCCAAGGGACAGCCGCAACTAATGAAAAACTGTTTTTT. Translating it yields CASSQGTAATNEKLFF.

V gene TRBV12-5 combines with J gene TRBJ2-5, with 11 bases aligning to TRBD1. Germline trimming cut 0 bases from V and 7 bases from J; bases unmatched to any gene: 10. This CDR3 has 17 amino acids. CDR1 and CDR2 from the germline V gene are LGHNT and FRNRAP. The CDR3 loop is CASGLVLEGQGVVTQYF. CDR3 DNA: TGTGCTAGTGGTTTGGTACTTGAGGGACAGGGGGTTGTGACCCAGTACTTC.

This chain connects TRBV3-1 (or the pseudogene TRBV3-2) to TRBJ1-5; 8 bases are shared with TRBD1. This CDR3 comprises 16 residues. With V trimmed by 3 bases and J by 2 bases, 6 bases remained unmatched. Germline values: CDR1 LGHDT, CDR2 YNNKEL (reference sequence). CDR3 in DNA: TGTGCCAGCAGCCAGGCAGGGGGCAAGGGCAATCAGCCCCAGCATTTT. Amino acids: CASSQAGGKGNQPQHF.

The V gene is TRBV5-1, the J gene TRBJ2-3; 9 bases line up with TRBD1. V shed 4 bases and J 2 bases; nucleotides not matched to a gene: 5. Germline lookup yields CDR1 SGHRS and CDR2 YFSETQ. CDR3 length equals 15 residues. CDR3 nucleotide sequence: TGCGCCAGCAGCCAGGACAGGGGATTCACAGATACGCAGTATTTT. This codes for CASSQDRGFTDTQYF. Drawing the rest from reference TRBV5-1 and TRBJ2-3, the complete variable domain is KAGVTQTPRYLIKTRGQQVTLSCSPISGHRSVSWYQQTPGQGLQFLFEYFSETQRNKGNFPGRFSGRQFSNSRSEMNVSTLELGDSALYLCASSQDRGFTDTQYFGPGTRLTVL.

V and J are TRBV6-5 and TRBJ2-2, with a tentative D call TRBD2 (6 bases). This CDR3 is 14 amino acids long. V lost 7 bases and J 5 bases, leaving 14 bases between the germline ends. Germline CDR1 and CDR2: MNHEY and SVGAGI. CDR3 nucleotide sequence: TGTGCCAGCACCAGGGACTTGGGGACCGGGGAGCTGTTTTTT. It encodes CASTRDLGTGELFF.

This chain uses TRBV18 with TRBJ2-5; D is unclear. The CDR3 consists of 13 residues. Germline CDR1 and CDR2: KGHSH and LQKENI. V shed 3 bases and J shed 5 bases, with 10 bases lying between them. The CDR3 DNA reads TGTGCCAGCTCACCCTCAGGTGCGGAGACCCAGTACTTC. It encodes CASSPSGAETQYF.

This chain links TRBV11-3 with TRBJ2-1; TRBD2 matches at 8 bases. This CDR3 comprises 14 residues. V lost 3 bases, J lost 5 bases, and 3 bases stayed unmatched. Germline V gene lookup returns CDR1 SGHNT and CDR2 YENEEA. The CDR3 is CASSLSGSNNEQFF. DNA for the CDR3: TGTGCCAGCAGCTTGAGCGGGAGCAACAATGAGCAGTTCTTC.

J is TRBJ1-5 and V is TRBV30; D is uncertain. Between the trimmed V and J ends, which lost 0 bases and 3 bases, there was a span of 9 bases. The CDR3 has 14 residues. The germline gives CDR1 GTSNPN, CDR2 SVGIG (reference sequence). The CDR3 loop is CAWSVGQLNQPQHF. The CDR3 region has the DNA TGTGCCTGGAGTGTTGGGCAGCTCAATCAGCCCCAGCATTTT. The variable domain in full, with the rest retrieved from reference TRBV30 and TRBJ1-5, is SQTIHQWPATLVQPVGSPLSLECTVEGTSNPNLYWYRQAAGRGLQLLFYSVGIGQISSEVPQNLSASRPQDRQFILSSKKLLLSDSGFYLCAWSVGQLNQPQHFGDGTRLSIL.

The CDR3 coding sequence is TGTGCCAGCAGCCTCGGGGGGGACACTGAAGCTTTCTTT. As protein: CASSLGGDTEAFF. The chain links TRBV9 to TRBJ1-1, with a tentative D call TRBD1 (5 bases). V was trimmed by 4 bases and J by 3 bases, leaving 10 bases between them. CDR1 and CDR2 (germline): SGDLS, YYNGEE. The CDR3 loop spans 13 amino acids.

This clone was observed a few times. V usage is TRBV21-1 and J usage is TRBJ1-1; TRBD1 is taken as the D call from the table, unchecked against the DNA. TRBV21-1 is tagged as a pseudogene. The CDR3 totals 15 residues. Written as DNA, the CDR3 is TGTGCCAGCAGCAAAGAAGACAGGGGGAACACTGAAGCTTTCTTT. Protein product: CASSKEDRGNTEAFF.

The CDR3 nucleotides are TGTGCCACCAGTGATGCGGACAGGTCCGATAATAAGCCCCAGCATTTT. It yields the protein CATSDADRSDNKPQHF. V is TRBV24-1 and J is TRBJ1-5; 7 nucleotides agree with TRBD1. Germline V lookup: CDR1 KGHDR, CDR2 SFDVKD. Trimming cost V 3 bases and J 8 bases; bases outside gene matches: 12. The CDR3 extends over 16 amino acids.

V and J are TRBV27 and TRBJ1-2; perhaps TRBD1 as D (6 bases). V lost 1 base to trimming and J lost 8 bases, with 17 bases between them. This CDR3 region has 15 residues. Germline CDR1 MNHEY, CDR2 SMNVEV (reference sequence). The CDR3 DNA reads as TGTGCCAGCAGTTTATTTGTGGGGGCGGGAGACGGCTACACCTTC. This codes for CASSLFVGAGDGYTF.

The V and J genes are TRBV24-1 and TRBJ2-7; D may be TRBD1 (6 bases). The CDR3 is made up of 13 amino acids. The germline V gene encodes CDR1 KGHDR and CDR2 SFDVKD. Trimming pared 8 bases from V and 5 bases from J, leaving 15 bases between. CDR3 in amino acids: CATTTGWGNEQYF. The DNA of the CDR3 is TGTGCCACCACTACAGGGTGGGGGAACGAGCAGTACTTC.

The chain is built from TRBV5-4 and TRBJ2-1; the D is unclear. CDR3 size: 13 residues. From germline, CDR1 is SGHNT and CDR2 YYREEE (reference sequence). Trimming removed 1 base from V and 2 bases from J, with 4 bases in between. Written as DNA, the CDR3 is TGTGCCAGCAGCTTGACAGCCTACAATGAGCAGTTCTTC. Protein: CASSLTAYNEQFF. Combining the CDR3 with reference TRBV5-4 and TRBJ2-1 gives the whole variable domain ETGVTQSPTHLIKTRGQQVTLRCSSQSGHNTVSWYQQALGQGPQFIFQYYREEENGRGNFPPRFSGLQFPNYSSELNVNALELDDSALYLCASSLTAYNEQFFGPGTRLTVL.

The V and J genes are TRBV6-5 and TRBJ2-7, with TRBD1 matching over 7 bases. The CDR3 runs 15 residues. V lost 0 bases to trimming and J lost 3 bases; unmatched junction nucleotides: 5. Germline V gene sequence: CDR1 MNHEY, CDR2 SVGAGI. CDR3 in amino acids: CASSYSLQGVYEQYF. The CDR3 nucleotides are TGTGCCAGCAGTTACTCTTTGCAGGGGGTCTACGAGCAGTACTTC.